These 13 T cell receptor beta chains came from one sample sequenced in a study of response to subunit inactivated influenza vaccine. Using its own MiXCR run on the RT-PCR reads, TCRdb lists one record per CDR3 protein. In the table there are 500,000 to 600,000 distinct CDR3 sequences, approximately 10% of which are singletons. This same sample was also taken into another study, of T cells expressing NK-cell markers. That source adds: The cDNA for TCR beta came from 5'RACE template switching with UMIs.

Sequencing used PBMCs from blood, obtained on the day of vaccination. These receptors all stem from a man aged 50 or older who received an inactivated influenza vaccine.

The chain couples TRBV6-2 or TRBV6-3 to TRBJ2-1, with a possible D match to TRBD1 (5 bases). The CDR3 is 15 residues long. The V gene lost 6 bases and the J gene lost 3 bases, with 15 bases spanning the gap. CDR1 is MNHEY, CDR2 SVGEGT, per germline. This chain's CDR3 is CASSFTGPLYNEQFF. CDR3 sequence (DNA): TGTGCCAGCAGCTTCACAGGACCCCTCTACAATGAGCAGTTCTTC.

The genes are TRBV7-9 and TRBJ2-1; 12 positions agree with TRBD2. The CDR3 totals 15 residues. Germline trimming cut 5 bases from V and 7 bases from J; bases unmatched to any gene: 6. The V gene's germline CDR1 is SEHNR and CDR2 FQNEAQ (reference sequence). In DNA, the CDR3 is TGTGCCAGCAGCCCCACTAGCGGGAGGCCAAATGAGCAGTTCTTC. Protein product: CASSPTSGRPNEQFF.

This chain uses TRBV12-3 or TRBV12-4 with TRBJ1-2; TRBD1 agrees at 8 bases. The CDR3 is 13 amino acids. Losses at the gene ends were 4 bases for V and 7 bases for J; bases not matched to a gene: 5. This CDR3 is CASSSGGGFGYTF. CDR3 nucleotide sequence: TGTGCCAGCAGTTCAGGGGGCGGTTTTGGCTACACCTTC.

The chain couples TRBV12-3 or TRBV12-4 to TRBJ2-2, with D unclear. Trimming removed 8 bases from V and 4 bases from J, with 8 bases in between. CDR3 length: 12 amino acids. CDR3 in DNA: TGTGCCAGCCGTTCAGGCACCGGGGAGCTGTTTTTT. Encoded protein: CASRSGTGELFF.

The chain is built from TRBV7-2 and TRBJ2-3; unclear D gene. In germline, CDR1 is SGHTA, CDR2 FQGNSA. The CDR3 spans 14 residues. V dropped 5 bases and J dropped 6 bases, with 15 bases sitting between them. The CDR3 DNA sequence: TGTGCCAGCAGCATAGACTGGTCCAGCGATACGCAGTATTTT. Protein: CASSIDWSSDTQYF.

This clonotype has a handful of counts. V and J are TRBV7-2 and TRBJ1-5; the D gene is possibly TRBD1 (5 bases). The V end was cut by 0 bases, the J end by 2 bases, with 14 bases between. The germline V gene encodes CDR1 SGHTA and CDR2 FQGNSA. This CDR3 comprises 17 residues. CDR3 DNA: TGTGCCAGCAGCTTAGCGCTAAGGGGAAGTGGCAATCAGCCCCAGCATTTT. This translates into CASSLALRGSGNQPQHF.

This clonotype was seen more than once but under ten times. A read error may explain this, as a much larger clone is one base away. V usage is TRBV29-1 and J usage is TRBJ2-7; 7 bases fit TRBD1. Germline V gene lookup returns CDR1 SQVTM and CDR2 ANQGSEA. J was trimmed by 2 bases and V by 4 bases; bases with no gene match: 2. There are 12 residues in the CDR3. The CDR3: CSVGQGAYEQYF. The CDR3 DNA is TGCAGCGTTGGGCAGGGGGCCTACGAGCAGTACTTC.

This sequence joins TRBV18 and TRBJ2-1, with 10 bases identical to TRBD1. The CDR3 contains 15 residues. Germline V gene data show CDR1 as KGHSH and CDR2 as LQKENI. The trim removed 5 bases at V and 8 bases at J, leaving 9 bases unmatched. CDR3 nucleotides: TGTGCCAGCTCAACCAGGGACAGGGGTACCTATGAGCAGTTCTTC. Protein: CASSTRDRGTYEQFF.

This clonotype appeared a few times. The genes are TRBV19 and TRBJ2-2; perhaps TRBD2 as D (6 bases). The CDR3 is made up of 14 amino acids. The V gene's germline CDR1 is LNHDA and CDR2 SQIVND (reference sequence). The V and J ends lost 3 bases and 7 bases respectively, with 12 bases between them. The CDR3 loop is CASSMGDSHGELFF. The CDR3 DNA reads as TGTGCCAGTAGTATGGGGGACTCCCACGGGGAGCTGTTTTTT. Drawing the rest from reference TRBV19 and TRBJ2-2, the complete variable domain is DGGITQSPKYLFRKEGQNVTLSCEQNLNHDAMYWYRQDPGQGLRLIYYSQIVNDFQKGDIAEGYSVSREKKESFPLTVTSAQKNPTAFYLCASSMGDSHGELFFGEGSRLTVL.

This clonotype came up a few times. The chain is built from TRBV9 and TRBJ2-3; D is possibly TRBD2 (6 bases). Germline V lookup: CDR1 SGDLS, CDR2 YYNGEE. V was pared by 0 bases and J by 5 bases, with 19 bases between. The CDR3 spans 17 residues. Here the CDR3 DNA reads TGTGCCAGCAGCGTAGGCCCCCTAGCGTCGAGGGGAGATACGCAGTATTTT. Translated, it gives CASSVGPLASRGDTQYF.

This clonotype was recorded a few times. This chain links TRBV27 with TRBJ2-6; D remains ambiguous. This CDR3 spans 15 amino acids. The germline gives CDR1 MNHEY, CDR2 SMNVEV (reference sequence). Between the trimmed V and J ends, which lost 1 base and 0 bases, there was a span of 4 bases. CDR3 in amino acids: CASSLFGSGANVLTF. Written as DNA, the CDR3 is TGTGCCAGCAGTTTATTTGGCTCTGGGGCCAACGTCCTGACTTTC.

In the case of this clonotype: This may come from a read error, since a much larger clone is one base off. The chain uses TRBV29-1 and TRBJ2-1; D may be TRBD1 or TRBD2 (6 bases each). CDR1 is SQVTM and CDR2 is ANQGSEA in the germline V gene. CDR3 length equals 14 residues. The CDR3 reads CSVEEGWGADEQLF. The CDR3, as DNA: TGCAGCGTTGAAGAAGGATGGGGGGCAGATGAGCAGCTCTTC.

The V and J genes are TRBV7-8 and TRBJ1-5, with a weak D call TRBD1 (5 bases). The V gene's germline CDR1 is SGHVS and CDR2 FQNEAQ. This CDR3 contains 15 residues. The V and J ends lost 5 bases and 4 bases respectively, with 15 bases between them. CDR3: CASSSRQLLNQPQHF. CDR3 bases: TGTGCCAGCAGCAGTCGACAGTTACTAAATCAGCCCCAGCATTTT.